Listed below are T cell receptor beta chains from one sample, sequenced in a study of blood T cell repertoires in COVID-19. Only in-frame clones appear in the TCRdb table, and some are missing; sequencing was by immunoSEQ multiplex PCR. The table includes tens of thousands of clones, about 91% detected once. The sequenced sample consisted of peripheral blood. These receptors were obtained from a human donor with active COVID-19. The donor label of this sample is uncertain. Each CDR3 is given with its conserved first and last residue. The D gene is left open where the match is weak. Only part of the rows carry a size: once, few, many, or a class if the clone is expanded.

D,size,J,length,V,CDR3,DNA
.,.,TRBJ2-3,15,TRBV5-1,CASSLSGVQTDTQYF,TGCGCCAGCAGCTTGTCGGGAGTGCAAACAGATACGCAGTATTTT
.,.,TRBJ1-2,14,TRBV7-2,CASTRGSLWDGYTF,TGTGCCAGCACCAGGGGCTCCCTCTGGGATGGCTACACCTTC
.,.,TRBJ2-2,15,TRBV28,CASTPGSEGTGELFF,TGTGCCAGCACCCCGGGGTCCGAAGGGACCGGGGAGCTGTTTTTT
TRBD1,.,TRBJ1-1,14,TRBV6-5,CASSSGQGNTEAFF,TGTGCCAGCAGTTCGGGACAGGGGAACACTGAAGCTTTCTTT
TRBD1,.,TRBJ1-1,17,TRBV6-6,CASSLQPGQGARTEAFF,TGTGCCAGCAGTCTCCAGCCGGGACAGGGGGCGCGAACTGAAGCTTTCTTT
TRBD2,.,TRBJ2-5,16,TRBV28,CASSLWILAGQETQYF,TGTGCCAGCAGTTTATGGATCCTAGCGGGACAAGAGACCCAGTACTTC
.,.,TRBJ1-2,15,TRBV6-5,CASSYNTGLNYGYTF,TGTGCCAGCAGTTACAATACAGGGCTTAACTATGGCTACACCTTC
TRBD2,once,TRBJ2-5,16,TRBV3-1/TRBV3-2,CASSQGGSGRGETQYF,TGTGCCAGCAGCCAAGGAGGTAGCGGGAGGGGAGAGACCCAGTACTTC
.,.,TRBJ1-1,13,TRBV3-1/TRBV3-2,CASSQGRGTEAFF,TGTGCCAGCAGCCAGGGTAGAGGGACTGAAGCTTTCTTT
TRBD1,.,TRBJ1-2,15,TRBV4-1,CASSQWDRANYGYTF,TGCGCCAGCAGCCAGTGGGACAGGGCTAACTATGGCTACACCTTC
TRBD1,.,TRBJ1-2,15,TRBV6-5,CASSFTTGTNYGYTF,TGTGCCAGCAGTTTTACGACAGGGACTAACTATGGCTACACCTTC
.,.,TRBJ1-5,16,TRBV19,CASSTNRVYSNQPQHF,TGTGCCAGTAGTACCAACAGGGTTTATAGCAATCAGCCCCAGCATTTT
.,.,TRBJ1-3,16,TRBV15,CATSRRRQGTGNTIYF,TGTGCCACCAGCAGGCGACGCCAGGGAACTGGAAACACCATATATTTT
.,.,TRBJ2-7,11,TRBV7-2,CASSLNYEQYF,TGTGCCAGCAGTCTTAATTACGAGCAGTACTTC
.,.,TRBJ1-5,15,TRBV10-1,CASSESTVSNQPQHF,TGCGCCAGCAGTGAGTCGACAGTTAGCAATCAGCCCCAGCATTTT
.,.,TRBJ2-7,12,TRBV10-1,CASSEQAYEQYF,TGCGCCAGCAGTGAACAAGCCTACGAGCAGTACTTC
.,.,TRBJ1-4,15,TRBV2,CASLSVLQNNEKLFF,TGTGCCAGCCTTAGCGTTTTACAGAATAATGAAAAACTGTTTTTT
TRBD1,.,TRBJ1-4,13,TRBV2,CASSVRDRGVLFF,TGTGCCAGCAGTGTTAGGGACAGGGGAGTACTGTTTTTT
TRBD1,.,TRBJ2-7,14,TRBV6-6,CASSYSGGPYEQYF,TGTGCCAGCAGTTACTCAGGGGGCCCCTACGAGCAGTACTTC
TRBD2,.,TRBJ2-3,14,TRBV29-1,CSVKGLATADTQYF,TGCAGCGTAAAGGGACTAGCAACGGCAGATACGCAGTATTTT
TRBD2,once,TRBJ2-3,17,TRBV3-1/TRBV3-2,CASSSSLREFKTDTQYF,TGTGCCAGCAGCTCGTCGCTGCGGGAGTTTAAAACAGATACGCAGTATTTT
.,few,TRBJ1-1,14,TRBV11-2,CASSPNRDATEAFF,TGTGCCAGCAGCCCTAACAGGGACGCCACTGAAGCTTTCTTT
TRBD1,.,TRBJ2-7,15,TRBV15,CATQHEAGGIYEQYF,TGTGCCACCCAGCATGAGGCAGGGGGTATATACGAGCAGTACTTC
.,.,TRBJ2-7,12,TRBV28,CASIRGVDEQYF,TGTGCCAGCATCCGGGGAGTAGACGAGCAGTACTTC
TRBD2,few,TRBJ2-7,15,TRBV7-8,CASSSSPGGDYEQYF,TGTGCCAGCAGCTCGAGTCCGGGGGGGGACTACGAGCAGTACTTC
.,.,TRBJ2-1,16,TRBV9,CASSVGGGHPTDEQFF,TGTGCCAGCAGCGTAGGGGGGGGACACCCTACGGATGAGCAGTTCTTC
.,.,TRBJ2-2,15,TRBV9,CASSVERLPRGELFF,TGTGCCAGCAGCGTAGAACGTCTTCCGCGGGGGGAGCTGTTTTTT
.,.,TRBJ2-2,16,TRBV7-9,CASSLRASSNTGELFF,TGTGCCAGCAGCTTGAGAGCCTCGTCGAACACCGGGGAGCTGTTTTTT
.,.,TRBJ1-1,15,TRBV7-8,CASSPQVGAGTEAFF,TGTGCCAGCAGCCCACAAGTTGGGGCAGGGACTGAAGCTTTCTTT
.,.,TRBJ2-5,15,TRBV3-1/TRBV3-2,CASSPKGGGRETQYF,TGTGCCAGCAGCCCTAAGGGGGGGGGTCGGGAGACCCAGTACTTC
TRBD1,.,TRBJ2-1,13,TRBV27,CASSRDRADEQFF,TGTGCCAGCAGTAGGGACAGGGCCGATGAGCAGTTCTTC
.,.,TRBJ1-2,13,TRBV19,CASSTGGNYGYTF,TGTGCCAGTAGTACCGGGGGGAACTATGGCTACACCTTC
.,.,TRBJ2-5,14,TRBV6-2/TRBV6-3,CASSDRSGPSAQYF,TGTGCCAGCAGTGACCGTAGCGGACCCTCCGCCCAGTACTTC
.,.,TRBJ2-2,15,TRBV5-4,CASRLAREGTGELFF,TGTGCCAGCAGGCTGGCCAGGGAAGGGACCGGGGAGCTGTTTTTT
.,.,TRBJ1-2,12,TRBV6-5,CASSPRNYGYTF,TGTGCCAGCAGTCCCAGGAACTATGGCTACACCTTC
TRBD1,.,TRBJ1-1,14,TRBV6-5,CASSWTGGNTEAFF,TGTGCCAGCAGTTGGACAGGGGGAAACACTGAAGCTTTCTTT
TRBD2,.,TRBJ2-1,16,TRBV7-2,CASSPFSGRAQGEQFF,TGTGCCAGCAGCCCCTTCAGCGGGAGGGCCCAGGGTGAGCAGTTCTTC
.,.,TRBJ2-7,16,TRBV6-2/TRBV6-3,CASSPHIDRGSYEQYF,TGTGCCAGCAGTCCCCACATCGATAGAGGGTCCTACGAGCAGTACTTC
.,.,TRBJ1-2,14,TRBV2,CASRRLDILYGYTF,TGTGCCAGCAGGAGGCTGGACATCCTCTATGGCTACACCTTC
.,.,TRBJ2-1,13,TRBV19,CASSPETDNEQFF,TGTGCCAGTAGTCCCGAGACAGACAATGAGCAGTTCTTC
.,.,TRBJ2-1,14,TRBV10-1,CASSESMSYNEQFF,TGCGCCAGCAGTGAGTCGATGAGTTACAATGAGCAGTTCTTC
.,.,TRBJ2-7,13,TRBV10-3,CAISEGRGSEQYF,TGTGCCATCAGTGAAGGCAGGGGATCCGAGCAGTACTTC
.,.,TRBJ2-5,12,TRBV6-5,CASGRRQETQYF,TGTGCCAGCGGGAGAAGGCAAGAGACCCAGTACTTC
.,.,TRBJ2-3,13,TRBV18,CASSPPGTDTQYF,TGTGCCAGCTCACCGCCGGGCACAGATACGCAGTATTTT
.,once,TRBJ2-2,15,TRBV7-3,CASSKQGINTGELFF,TGTGCCAGCAGCAAGCAGGGGATTAACACCGGGGAGCTGTTTTTT
TRBD2,.,TRBJ2-7,15,TRBV20-1,CSASSPGLAAYEQYF,TGCAGTGCTAGTTCCCCGGGACTAGCGGCTTACGAGCAGTACTTC
.,.,TRBJ1-1,12,TRBV10-3,CAISAVNTEAFF,TGTGCCATCAGTGCGGTGAACACTGAAGCTTTCTTT
.,.,TRBJ2-3,16,TRBV6-4,CASRPYGQLLTDTQYF,TGTGCCAGCAGACCCTACGGACAGTTGTTAACAGATACGCAGTATTTT
TRBD1,.,TRBJ2-2,13,TRBV29-1,CSAGQGATGELFF,TGCAGCGCTGGACAGGGCGCAACCGGGGAGCTGTTTTTT
.,.,TRBJ2-3,13,TRBV12-3/TRBV12-4,CASSFRPRYTQYF,TGTGCCAGCAGTTTTCGGCCCAGGTATACGCAGTATTTT
.,.,TRBJ2-7,12,TRBV24-1,CATSDQRAVQYF,TGTGCCACCAGTGACCAGAGAGCGGTGCAGTACTTC
TRBD1,.,TRBJ1-2,14,TRBV30,CAWEGGDRGYGYTF,TGTGCCTGGGAGGGTGGGGACAGGGGCTATGGCTACACCTTC
TRBD1,.,TRBJ2-7,14,TRBV2,CASRRQDRDHEQYF,TGTGCCAGCAGGCGTCAGGACAGGGACCACGAGCAGTACTTC
.,once,TRBJ2-3,15,TRBV28,CASSFVGSGTDTQYF,TGTGCCAGCAGTTTTGTCGGGAGCGGGACAGATACGCAGTATTTT
.,.,TRBJ2-2,14,TRBV7-9,CASSFADLGGELFF,TGTGCCAGCAGCTTTGCCGACTTGGGCGGGGAGCTGTTTTTT
.,.,TRBJ2-2,13,TRBV29-1,CSVHQENTGELFF,TGCAGCGTACACCAGGAGAACACCGGGGAGCTGTTTTTT
.,.,TRBJ1-5,12,TRBV19,CASSPLDQPQHF,TGTGCCAGTAGTCCCCTAGATCAGCCCCAGCATTTT
TRBD2,.,TRBJ2-4,17,TRBV4-1,CASSSQTSIGVGNIQYF,TGCGCCAGCAGCTCTCAGACTAGCATAGGAGTGGGAAACATTCAGTACTTC
.,.,TRBJ2-3,13,TRBV7-2,CASSPSSTDTQYF,TGTGCCAGCAGCCCTTCTAGCACAGATACGCAGTATTTT
TRBD1,.,TRBJ1-1,13,TRBV6-5,CASSYAGGAEAFF,TGTGCCAGCAGTTACGCAGGGGGTGCTGAAGCTTTCTTT